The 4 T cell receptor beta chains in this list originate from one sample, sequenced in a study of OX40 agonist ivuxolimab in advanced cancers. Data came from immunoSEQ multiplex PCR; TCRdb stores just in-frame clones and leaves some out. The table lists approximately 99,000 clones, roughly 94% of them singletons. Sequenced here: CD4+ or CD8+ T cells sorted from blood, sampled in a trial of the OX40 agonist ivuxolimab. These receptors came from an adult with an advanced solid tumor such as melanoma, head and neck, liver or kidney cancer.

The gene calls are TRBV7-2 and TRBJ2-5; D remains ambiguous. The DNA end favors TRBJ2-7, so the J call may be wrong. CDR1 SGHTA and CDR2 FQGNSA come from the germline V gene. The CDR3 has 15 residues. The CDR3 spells CASSLDPVGAYEQYF. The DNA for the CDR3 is TGTGCCAGCAGCTTAGATCCGGTTGGGGCCTACGAGCAGTACTTC.

CDR3 in DNA: TGTGCCACCAGGGACCCCCTTGGGAACATTCAGTACTTC. Residues: CATRDPLGNIQYF. The chain couples TRBV10-3 to TRBJ2-4; tentatively, D is TRBD1 or TRBD2 (5 bases each). The CDR3 is 13 residues long. Trimming stripped 10 bases from V and 7 bases from J, with 17 bases between. Looked up from germline, CDR1 is ENHRY and CDR2 is SYGVKD.

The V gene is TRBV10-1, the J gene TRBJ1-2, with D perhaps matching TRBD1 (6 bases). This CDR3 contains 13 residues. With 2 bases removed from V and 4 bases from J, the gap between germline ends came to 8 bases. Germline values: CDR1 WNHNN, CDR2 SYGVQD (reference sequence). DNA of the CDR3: TGCGCCAGCAGTGAGACAGGGATCTATGGCTACACCTTC. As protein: CASSETGIYGYTF.

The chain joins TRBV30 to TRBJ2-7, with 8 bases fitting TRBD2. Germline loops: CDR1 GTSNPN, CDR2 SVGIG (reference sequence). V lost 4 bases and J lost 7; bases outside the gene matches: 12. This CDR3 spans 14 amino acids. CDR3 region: CAWNPGRGWKEQYF. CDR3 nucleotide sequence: TGTGCCTGGAACCCCGGGAGGGGTTGGAAAGAGCAGTACTTC.